This T cell receptor (beta chain) was identified in a study of human T cells and chemical hapten exposure. Across the whole study: During the approximately 24-week study period, patients had diphenylcyclopropenone applied to the scalp every week.

Time point defined: patch test 3, about 24 weeks after DPC sensitization. Treatment indicated: therapeutic diphenylcyclopropenone sensitization with weekly scalp DPC. Non-pregnant alopecia patients aged 18 to 70, suitable for DPC therapy. Trimming took off 6 bases at V and 3 bases at J, with 6 bases between the two ends. Per germline, CDR1 MDHEN and CDR2 SYDVKM. This CDR3 spans 11 amino acids. Attachment of unique molecular identifiers to individual cDNA molecules was performed in the library. Each CDR3 protein gets one entry after TCRdb re-called the RACE reads with MiXCR. The data contain roughly 200,000 distinct CDR3 sequences, under 30% of them singletons.

The chain joins TRBV28 to TRBJ2-7; D gene ambiguous. The receptor's source is a woman aged 40-49 years with alopecia areata. Some clones in this sample may be carry-over from other donors' samples. The specimen comprised whole blood, sampled in connection with sensitization to the hapten diphenylcyclopropenone (DPC). CDR3 in amino acids: CASRRYYEQYF. The CDR3 DNA is TGTGCCAGCAGACGATACTACGAGCAGTACTTC.